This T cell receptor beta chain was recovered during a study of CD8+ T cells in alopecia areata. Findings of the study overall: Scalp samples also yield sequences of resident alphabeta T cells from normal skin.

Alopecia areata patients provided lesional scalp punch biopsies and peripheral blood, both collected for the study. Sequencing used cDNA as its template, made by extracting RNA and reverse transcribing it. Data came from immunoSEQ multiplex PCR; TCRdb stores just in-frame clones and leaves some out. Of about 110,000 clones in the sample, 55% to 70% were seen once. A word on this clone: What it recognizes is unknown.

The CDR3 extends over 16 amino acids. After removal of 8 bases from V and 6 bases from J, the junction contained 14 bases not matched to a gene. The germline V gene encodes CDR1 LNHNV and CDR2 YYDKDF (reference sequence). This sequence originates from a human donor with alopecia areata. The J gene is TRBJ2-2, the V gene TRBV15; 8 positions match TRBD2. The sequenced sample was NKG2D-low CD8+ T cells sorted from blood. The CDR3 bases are TGTGCCACCCGAGAGACGGGAGGGCCGTTTGCCGGGGAGCTGTTTTTT. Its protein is CATRETGGPFAGELFF.